A selection of T cell receptor beta chains follows, all from one sample in a study of neurological immune-mediated disorders. TCRdb re-called the 5' RACE reads through MiXCR, storing one row per CDR3 protein. The profile shows approximately 82,000 distinct CDR3 sequences, 13% to 15% of them singletons. Sequencing used PBMCs. The source of these receptors is a woman aged 45-60 years in good health. The CDR3 runs from the conserved cysteine through the conserved F or W. Fields, in order: clone size, V gene, J gene, D gene, CDR3 DNA, CDR3 protein. D genes are given only for firm matches. Clone size is stated in some rows and not others, as once, few, many or a class when expanded.

>many|TRBV5-1|TRBJ2-6|TRBD2
TGCGCCAGCAGCTTGGAGGCGGGGGGCTTTGGGGCCAACGTCCTGACTTTC
CASSLEAGGFGANVLTF
>many|TRBV3-1|TRBJ1-5|.
TGTGCCAGCAGCCAAGGGGGCAATCAGCCCCAGCATTTT
CASSQGGNQPQHF
>.|TRBV5-6|TRBJ2-7|TRBD1
TGTGCCAGCAGCTTTTGGGACAGCCTCTACGAGCAGTACTTC
CASSFWDSLYEQYF
>many|TRBV7-2|TRBJ2-7|.
TGTGCCAGCAGCCTCTCCGGACCCGGCACTCCCTACGAGCAGTACTTC
CASSLSGPGTPYEQYF
>many|TRBV7-9|TRBJ2-7|.
TGTGCCAGCAGCTCCCCTTACAAGACCTACGAGCAGTACTTC
CASSSPYKTYEQYF
>many|TRBV18|TRBJ1-2|.
TGTGCCAGCTCACCACCGGGAGACAGGAGGAGTCTCTTC
CASSPPGDRRSLF
>many|TRBV12-3/TRBV12-4|TRBJ2-7|TRBD1
TGTGCCAGCAGTACGGACAGGGGATTCCACGAGCAGTACTTC
CASSTDRGFHEQYF
>.|TRBV20-1|TRBJ2-1|.
TGCAGTGCTTTTGTCTGGACGGTCGAGCAGTTCTTC
CSAFVWTVEQFF
>many|TRBV12-3/TRBV12-4|TRBJ1-2|TRBD1
TGTGCCAGCAGCGGACAGGGGTATGGCTACACCTTC
CASSGQGYGYTF
>many|TRBV20-1|TRBJ1-6|.
TGCAGTGCCTGGGACCCCTCTTTCAGCGGGACCTCACCCCTCCACTTT
CSAWDPSFSGTSPLHF
>many|TRBV4-2|TRBJ2-6|TRBD2
TGTGCCAGCAGCCAAGGGACTAGCAGCTCTGGGGCCAACGTCCTGACTTTC
CASSQGTSSSGANVLTF
>.|TRBV4-1|TRBJ2-1|.
TGCGCCAGCAGCCCTGGACTTCAAATCGGGTACAATGAGCAGTTCTTC
CASSPGLQIGYNEQFF
>many|TRBV25-1|TRBJ1-1|.
TGTGCCAGCAGCCCCCAGGCAGGGAGCCAAGAAGCTTTCTTT
CASSPQAGSQEAFF
>many|TRBV11-2|TRBJ2-1|TRBD1
TGTGCCAGCAGCTTTGACAGGGATTCCTACAATGAGCAGTTCTTC
CASSFDRDSYNEQFF
>.|TRBV5-1|TRBJ2-1|.
TGCGCCAGCAGCTTGCCGGGACAAGCGGGTACCAGCTCCTACAATGAGCAGTTCTTC
CASSLPGQAGTSSYNEQFF
>many|TRBV7-3|TRBJ1-1|TRBD1
TGTGCCAGCAGCCCGAGGACAGGGGGTGACACTGAAGCTTTCTTT
CASSPRTGGDTEAFF
>many|TRBV5-1|TRBJ2-6|.
TGCGCCAGCAGTTTAACAGGGTCTACCGGGGCCAACGTCCTGACTTTC
CASSLTGSTGANVLTF
>many|TRBV7-2|TRBJ2-7|.
TGTGCCAGCAGTTACGCCAGGGGTTCGGACGAGCAGTACTTC
CASSYARGSDEQYF
>few|TRBV10-3|TRBJ1-2|.
TGTGCCATCAGTAGGACAGTCCCTAACTATGGCTACACCTTC
CAISRTVPNYGYTF
>many|TRBV7-3|TRBJ2-2|.
TGTGCCAGCAGGTTCAGGGCTTGGACCGGGGAGCTGTTTTTT
CASRFRAWTGELFF
>many|TRBV5-1|TRBJ1-6|.
TGCGCCAGCAGCTTGGTACAGGGAAATTCACCCCTCCACTTT
CASSLVQGNSPLHF
>many|TRBV6-5|TRBJ1-5|TRBD1
TGTGCCAGCAGTTACGTCGACCCGGGACAGAATCAGCCCCAGCATTTT
CASSYVDPGQNQPQHF
>many|TRBV5-1|TRBJ1-6|TRBD1
TGCGCCAGCAGCCTGGGCACGGGACAGCTAAATTCACCCCTCCACTTT
CASSLGTGQLNSPLHF
>many|TRBV9|TRBJ2-3|.
TGTGCCAGCAGCGTAGGTGGTAGTCCCGCAGATACGCAGTATTTT
CASSVGGSPADTQYF
>many|TRBV5-1|TRBJ2-2|TRBD2
TGCGCCAGCAGCTTCGGGAGGGCAGCGGGACCAACCGGGGAGCTGTTTTTT
CASSFGRAAGPTGELFF
>many|TRBV5-5|TRBJ2-5|TRBD2
TGTGCCAGCAGCTTGAGGCAGCGGGGCCAAGCCATTGGCGAGACCCAGTACTTC
CASSLRQRGQAIGETQYF
>many|TRBV6-5|TRBJ2-7|.
TGTGCCAGCAAGTCGTCCTGGGAAAACTACGAGCAGTACTTC
CASKSSWENYEQYF
>many|TRBV29-1|TRBJ2-2|.
TGCAGCTTCCGGGACACATACACCGGGGAGCTGTTTTTT
CSFRDTYTGELFF
>many|TRBV14|TRBJ1-2|.
TGTGCCAGCAGCCAAGTACGAGAGGGAGGCTACACCTTC
CASSQVREGGYTF
>few|TRBV7-9|TRBJ1-1|TRBD1
TGTGCCAGCAGCTCCGAGACAGGGGCGAATATGAACACTGAAGCTTTCTTT
CASSSETGANMNTEAFF
>many|TRBV5-1|TRBJ2-3|.
TGCGCCAGCAGCTTGGCGAGCGGAGACACAGATACGCAGTATTTT
CASSLASGDTDTQYF
>medium-sized|TRBV5-1|TRBJ2-5|TRBD2
TGCGCCAGCAGCTTGAATGGGGTTCGACTAGCGGCGATCGCGGGCCAGTACTTC
CASSLNGVRLAAIAGQYF
>many|TRBV20-1|TRBJ1-5|.
TGCAGTGCAAAGAGCACAGGGAATCAGCCCCAGCATTTT
CSAKSTGNQPQHF
>many|TRBV5-1|TRBJ1-4|.
TGCGCCAGCAGCTCCGCGAATGAAAAACTGTTTTTT
CASSSANEKLFF